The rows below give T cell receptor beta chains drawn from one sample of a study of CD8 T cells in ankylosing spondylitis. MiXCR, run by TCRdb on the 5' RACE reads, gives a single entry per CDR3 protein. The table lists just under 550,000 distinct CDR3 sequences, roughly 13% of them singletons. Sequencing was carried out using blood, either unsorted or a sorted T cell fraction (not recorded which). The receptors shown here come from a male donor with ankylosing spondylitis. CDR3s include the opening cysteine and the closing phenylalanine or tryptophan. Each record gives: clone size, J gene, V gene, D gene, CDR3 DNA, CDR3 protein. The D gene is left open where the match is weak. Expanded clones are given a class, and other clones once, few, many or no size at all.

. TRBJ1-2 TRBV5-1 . TGCGCCAGCAGCTTGGGGGACTGGGTTAACTATGGCTACACCTTC CASSLGDWVNYGYTF
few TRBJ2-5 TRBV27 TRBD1 TGTGCCAGCAGTTCCGGACAGGTTACAGAGACCCAGTACTTC CASSSGQVTETQYF
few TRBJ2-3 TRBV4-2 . TGTGCCAGCAGCCAAGATTGGAGGGAGAGGGCAGATACGCAGTATTTT CASSQDWRERADTQYF
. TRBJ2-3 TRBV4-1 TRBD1 TGCGCCAGCAGCCAATTACAGGGGACAGGGACCACAGATACGCAGTATTTT CASSQLQGTGTTDTQYF
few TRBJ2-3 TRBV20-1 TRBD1 TGCAGTGCTAGAGATCGGCGGACAGGGACCACAGATACGCAGTATTTT CSARDRRTGTTDTQYF
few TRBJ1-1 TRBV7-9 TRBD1 TGTGCCAGCAGCACCCGACAGGGGGGCGGCACTGAAGCTTTCTTT CASSTRQGGGTEAFF
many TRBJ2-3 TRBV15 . TGTGCCACCAGCAGGGGCGGTACAGATACGCAGTATTTT CATSRGGTDTQYF
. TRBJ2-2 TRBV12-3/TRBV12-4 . TGTGCCAGCAGTTTAGTTGGGGCGGGAGGGGAGCTGTTTTTT CASSLVGAGGELFF
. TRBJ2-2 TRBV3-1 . TGTGCCAGCAGCCAAGCGACAGGGAACACCGGGGAGCTGTTTTTT CASSQATGNTGELFF
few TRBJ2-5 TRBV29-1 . TGCAGCGCCCTGCGTTCTGGTGAGACAAGAGAGACCCAGTACTTC CSALRSGETRETQYF
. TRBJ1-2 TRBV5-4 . TGTGCCAGCACGGTCATTGGGGGGTCTGGCTACACCTTC CASTVIGGSGYTF
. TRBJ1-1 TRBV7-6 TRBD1 TGTGCCAGCAGCGTACAGGGGGCTTCGGACACTGAAGCTTTCTTT CASSVQGASDTEAFF
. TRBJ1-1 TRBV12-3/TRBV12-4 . TGTGCCAGCAGTTTTGGAGGGGGAGTGGGAAGCACTGAAGCTTTCTTT CASSFGGGVGSTEAFF
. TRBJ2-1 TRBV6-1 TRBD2 TGTGCCAGCAGCTCCCCCCTAGCGGGAGGCAACAATGAGCAGTTCTTC CASSSPLAGGNNEQFF
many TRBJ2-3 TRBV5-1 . TGCGCCAGCAGCTTGGAGGGACAAGGATTCACAGATACGCAGTATTTT CASSLEGQGFTDTQYF
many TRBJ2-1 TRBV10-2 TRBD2 TGCGCCAGCCATGGGCCGGGAGAGCGGGAGAATGAGCAGTTCTTC CASHGPGERENEQFF
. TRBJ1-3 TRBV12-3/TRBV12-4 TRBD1 TGTGCCAGCAGTTTTGGACAGGAAGGGGGAAACACCATATATTTT CASSFGQEGGNTIYF
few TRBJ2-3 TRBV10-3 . TGTGCCAGTTTGGACAGGGAGGGTGATACGCAGTATTTT CASLDREGDTQYF
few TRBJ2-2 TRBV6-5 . TGTGCCAGCTGGGGATACACCGGGGAGCTGTTTTTT CASWGYTGELFF
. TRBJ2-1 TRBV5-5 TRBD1 TGTGCCAGCAGCAAGGACAGGGGGCAAGGGAATGAGCAGTTCTTC CASSKDRGQGNEQFF
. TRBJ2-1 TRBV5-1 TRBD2 TGCGCCAGCAGCCTGTGGAGGGGGCTAGCGGGAGACAGTGAGCAGTTCTTC CASSLWRGLAGDSEQFF
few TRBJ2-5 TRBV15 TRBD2 TGTGCCACCAGCAGAGATTGGGGGGGCCAAGAGACCCAGTACTTC CATSRDWGGQETQYF
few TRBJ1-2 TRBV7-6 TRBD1 TGTGCCAGCAGCTCTTTTATCGAACCGGGACAGGGTAGCGATGGCTACACCTTC CASSSFIEPGQGSDGYTF
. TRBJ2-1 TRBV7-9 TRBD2 TGTGCCAGCAGCCGGTATAGCGGGATTGGGAATGAGCAGTTCTTC CASSRYSGIGNEQFF
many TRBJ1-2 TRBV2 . TGTGCCAGCAGTTACAGGGAAGGCTACACCTTC CASSYREGYTF
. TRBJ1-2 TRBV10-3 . TGTGCCATCAGTTCCGACCCGATAGTCGGCTACACCTTC CAISSDPIVGYTF
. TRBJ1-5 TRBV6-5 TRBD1 TGTGCCAGCAGTTCGATTCAGGGGGCCGGGAATCAGCCCCAGCATTTT CASSSIQGAGNQPQHF
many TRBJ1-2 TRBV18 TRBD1 TGTGCCAGCTCACGACGAAAGGGACAGATACCAGCCCGGACGGATGGCTACACCTTC CASSRRKGQIPARTDGYTF
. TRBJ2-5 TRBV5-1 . TGCGCCAGCAGCTTGTCTGGTGGGGCGGAAGAGACCCAGTACTTC CASSLSGGAEETQYF
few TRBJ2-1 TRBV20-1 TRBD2 TGCAGTGCTAGAGGTGGGCCCTCAGGGGCCGGGACTAGCGGGTACAATGAGCAGTTCTTC CSARGGPSGAGTSGYNEQFF
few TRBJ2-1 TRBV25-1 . TGTGCCAGCAGTGAACCCGACCGGGGCCCCTACAATGAGCAGTTCTTC CASSEPDRGPYNEQFF
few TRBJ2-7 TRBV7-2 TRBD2 TGTGCCAGCAGCCCGGGACTAGCGGGACGAGACGAGCAGTACTTC CASSPGLAGRDEQYF